This T cell receptor beta chain comes out of a study of cytotoxic CD8 clonotypes in ibrutinib-treated CLL. Findings and caveats of the study: On treatment, the uncommon public clonotypes contracted or remained stable.

TCRdb's copy holds only in-frame clones and misses some; the assay was immunoSEQ multiplex PCR. The data show around 70,000 clones, less than 95% seen once. Details on this clone: The antigen remains undetermined.

CDR3 size: 17 residues. The J segment lost 9 bases and the V segment lost 7 bases, leaving 23 bases of the junction unmatched. Germline V gene data show CDR1 as SQVTM and CDR2 as ANQGSEA. The sequence was obtained from a human donor with chronic lymphocytic leukemia. The rearrangement uses TRBV29-1 and TRBJ2-1; 8 bases are a match to TRBD2. This specimen was PBMCs, taken after 12 months of ibrutinib treatment. The CDR3: CSAEGHEREFALSEQFF. CDR3 bases: TGCAGCGCCGAGGGCCACGAGCGGGAGTTTGCGTTAAGTGAGCAGTTCTTC.